The text below deals with one T cell receptor beta chain. The sample carries other DNA sequences with the same CDR3. These data are taken from a study of blood T cell repertoires in COVID-19. Study summary: Spain, Italy and the United States supplied samples that represented acute and convalescent COVID-19. Nucleic acid was either cDNA or gDNA, and it came from T cells, B-cell-depleted T cells, or PBMCs.

Trimming cost V 3 bases and J 4 bases; bases outside gene matches: 0. The CDR3 is 13 amino acids. Germline loops: CDR1 SGHRS, CDR2 YFSETQ. Profiling relied on immunoSEQ multiplex PCR, and the TCRdb table lists in-frame clones only, not all of them. Counted here are approximately 100,000 clones, roughly 80% occurring once; the ten biggest clones make up 20%. Specimen: peripheral blood. The sequence derives from a man in his sixties or seventies with active or convalescent COVID-19. This chain joins TRBV5-1 and TRBJ2-5, with TRBD2 matching over 10 bases. The CDR3 loop is CASSWTSGETQYF. Here the CDR3 DNA reads TGCGCCAGCAGCTGGACTAGCGGAGAGACCCAGTACTTC.